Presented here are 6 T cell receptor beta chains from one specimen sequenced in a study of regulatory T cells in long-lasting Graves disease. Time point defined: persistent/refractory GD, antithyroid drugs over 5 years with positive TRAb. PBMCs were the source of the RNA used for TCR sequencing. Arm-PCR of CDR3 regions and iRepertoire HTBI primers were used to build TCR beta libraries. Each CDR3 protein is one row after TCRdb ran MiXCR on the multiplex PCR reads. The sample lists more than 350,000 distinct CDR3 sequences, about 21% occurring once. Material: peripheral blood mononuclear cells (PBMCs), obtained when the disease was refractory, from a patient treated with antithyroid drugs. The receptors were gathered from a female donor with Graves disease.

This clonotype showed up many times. CDR3 coding DNA: TGTGCCAGCAGCTTTAGGAGGGGCCGTGAAGCTTTCTTT. It yields the protein CASSFRRGREAFF. The chain couples TRBV11-2 to TRBJ1-1; D possibly corresponds to TRBD1 (5 bases). The ends were cut back, 3 bases at V and 7 bases at J, with 12 bases in the middle. The V gene's germline CDR1 is SGHAT and CDR2 FQNNGV. CDR3 length: 13 amino acids.

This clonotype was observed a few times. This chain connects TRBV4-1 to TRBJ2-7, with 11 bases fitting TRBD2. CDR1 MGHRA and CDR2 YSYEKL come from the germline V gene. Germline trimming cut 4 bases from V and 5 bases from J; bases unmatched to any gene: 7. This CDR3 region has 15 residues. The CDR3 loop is CASSLTSGTNDEQYF. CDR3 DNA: TGCGCCAGCAGCCTGACTAGCGGGACCAATGACGAGCAGTACTTC.

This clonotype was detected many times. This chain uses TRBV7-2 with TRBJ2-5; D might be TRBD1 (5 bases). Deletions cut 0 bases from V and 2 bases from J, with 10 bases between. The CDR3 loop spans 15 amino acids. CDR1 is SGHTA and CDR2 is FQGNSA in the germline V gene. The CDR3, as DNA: TGTGCCAGCAGCTTAGCGCTGAACAGGCAAGAGACCCAGTACTTC. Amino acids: CASSLALNRQETQYF.

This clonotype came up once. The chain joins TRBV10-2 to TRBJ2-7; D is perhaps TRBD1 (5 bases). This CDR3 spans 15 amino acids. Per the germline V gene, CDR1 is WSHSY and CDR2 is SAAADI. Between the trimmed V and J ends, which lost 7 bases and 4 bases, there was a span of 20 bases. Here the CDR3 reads CASIWSLGALYEQYF. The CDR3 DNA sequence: TGCGCCAGCATCTGGAGTTTAGGGGCTTTGTACGAGCAGTACTTC.

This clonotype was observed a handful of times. In nucleotides, the CDR3 is TGTGCCACCAGTGACTTGGACCCCCCCTTTACCGGGGAGCTGTTTTTT. Translated, it gives CATSDLDPPFTGELFF. The V and J genes are TRBV24-1 and TRBJ2-2; no reliable D call. The CDR3 is made up of 16 amino acids. V dropped 4 bases and J dropped 5 bases, with 16 bases sitting between them. In germline, CDR1 is KGHDR, CDR2 SFDVKD.

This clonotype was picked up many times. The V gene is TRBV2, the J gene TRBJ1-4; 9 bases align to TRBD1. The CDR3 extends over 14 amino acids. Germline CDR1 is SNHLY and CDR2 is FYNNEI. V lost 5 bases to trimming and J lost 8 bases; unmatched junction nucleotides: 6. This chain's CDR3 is CASSPQGAREKLFF. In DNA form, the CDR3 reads TGTGCCAGCAGTCCACAGGGGGCGCGAGAAAAACTGTTTTTT.